This TCR beta chain appears in the sequencing data of a study of cytomegalovirus exposure and HLA in healthy donors. General study results and limits: Per a later analysis, HLA-associated TCR beta chains showed more clonal expansion than other, equally common TCR beta chains. In a later analysis, DRB1 alleles had the most associated TCRs; HLA-C alleles the fewest.

Primers for the PCR totalled 60 Vbeta and 13 Jbeta. In the original processing: About 12 million of the roughly 80 million unique TCR beta chains counted in a later analysis were shared. Assay used: immunoSEQ multiplex PCR; TCRdb lists only in-frame clones, some missing. V, J and clone size reflect that table, while D and trimming were determined from the DNA. The sample totals 110,000 to 150,000 clones; its top ten clones hold 2% to 3%. On this clone: Its target is not known.

The CDR3 has 15 residues. Trimming left V 0 bases short and J 0 bases short, with 5 bases between. CDR1 and CDR2 from the germline V gene are LNHDA and SQIVND (reference sequence). The chain employs TRBV19 and TRBJ2-2; D ambiguous. Material for sequencing was PBMCs. This clonotype originated in a middle-aged man in good health and CMV-seronegative. This CDR3 is CASSIDGPNTGELFF. The CDR3 nucleotides read TGTGCCAGTAGTATAGATGGGCCGAACACCGGGGAGCTGTTTTTT.